This T cell receptor beta chain came from a study of monozygotic twins with inflammatory bowel disease. General study findings and limits: Support was absent for any single strong signal or clonotype linked to IBD.

To note about this clonotype: No antigen is known for it.

Template switching incorporated UMIs with a 6-nucleotide sample barcode. TCRdb reanalyzed the 5' RACE reads and collapses them to one entry per CDR3 protein, without DNA. The data show about 160,000 distinct CDR3 sequences, and the top ten clones hold 2.4%. This CDR3 has 15 amino acids. Per the germline V gene, CDR1 is MDHEN and CDR2 is SYDVKM. The chain is built from TRBV28 and TRBJ1-3; TCRdb picks TRBD1, but there is no DNA to check that call. This clonotype originated in a human donor with ulcerative colitis or Crohn's disease, or a healthy co-twin of an affected twin (not recorded which). The sample was blood. The chain's CDR3 is CASRSGQGFRSTIYF.